This TCR beta chain was observed in a study of blood T cell repertoires in COVID-19. Looking at the study overall: The origin of the acute and convalescent COVID-19 samples was the United States, Italy and Spain. The cDNA or gDNA used as material had been derived from T cells, B-cell-depleted T cells, or PBMCs.

Original processing notes: The assay estimated nucleated cells by amplifying reference gene primers. Only in-frame clones appear in the TCRdb table, and some are missing; sequencing was by immunoSEQ multiplex PCR. The DNA gave D and trimming, while V, J and clone size come from that table. This table has around 140,000 clones, 88% appearing once. V lost 6 bases, J lost 4 bases, and 8 bases stayed unmatched. Germline V gene sequence: CDR1 LNHDA, CDR2 SQIVND (reference sequence). The CDR3 consists of 16 residues. The genes are TRBV19 and TRBJ2-3; 12 bases line up with TRBD2. This receptor was obtained from a man aged 55 to 70 with active or convalescent COVID-19. Sequencing input: peripheral blood. The CDR3 nucleotides are TGTGCCAGTAGCCACACTAGCGGGAGGAGGGCAGATACGCAGTATTTT. Its translation is CASSHTSGRRADTQYF. The full variable domain, completed using reference TRBV19 and TRBJ2-3, is DGGITQSPKYLFRKEGQNVTLSCEQNLNHDAMYWYRQDPGQGLRLIYYSQIVNDFQKGDIAEGYSVSREKKESFPLTVTSAQKNPTAFYLCASSHTSGRRADTQYFGPGTRLTVL.